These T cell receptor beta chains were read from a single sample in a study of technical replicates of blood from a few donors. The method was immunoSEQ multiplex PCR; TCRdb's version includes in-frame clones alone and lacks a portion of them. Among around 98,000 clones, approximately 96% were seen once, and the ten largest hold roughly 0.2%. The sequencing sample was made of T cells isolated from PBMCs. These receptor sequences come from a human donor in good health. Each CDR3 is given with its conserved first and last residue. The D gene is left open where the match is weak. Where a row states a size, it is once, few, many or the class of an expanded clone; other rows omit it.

DNA: TGCGCCAGCAGCCATAACAGGGGACCAAACTATGGCTACACCTTC
CDR3: CASSHNRGPNYGYTF
J: TRBJ1-2
D: TRBD1
length: 15
size: .
V: TRBV5-1

DNA: TGTGCCAGCAGCCGTTACCACGTCAGGGGGAATTCACCCCTCCACTTT
CDR3: CASSRYHVRGNSPLHF
J: TRBJ1-6
D: TRBD1
length: 16
size: .
V: TRBV14

DNA: TGTGCCAGCTCTCCGGGACTAGTGGTAGATACGCAGTATTTT
CDR3: CASSPGLVVDTQYF
J: TRBJ2-3
D: TRBD2
length: 14
size: .
V: TRBV6-5

DNA: TGTGCCAGCAGCCCCCGGACAGGGCTCACAGATACGCAGTATTTT
CDR3: CASSPRTGLTDTQYF
J: TRBJ2-3
D: TRBD1
length: 15
size: .
V: TRBV7-9

DNA: TGTGCCAGCAGAGGTGAGGTGGATTTCGCCGGGGAGCTGTTTTTT
CDR3: CASRGEVDFAGELFF
J: TRBJ2-2
D: .
length: 15
size: once
V: TRBV28

DNA: TGTGCCATCAGTGTTGGCCTAGCGGGAGGGACGGGGGAGCTGTTTTTT
CDR3: CAISVGLAGGTGELFF
J: TRBJ2-2
D: TRBD2
length: 16
size: .
V: TRBV10-3

DNA: TGTGCCAGCAGTTATGACAGATATCATGGCTACACCTTC
CDR3: CASSYDRYHGYTF
J: TRBJ1-2
D: .
length: 13
size: .
V: TRBV6-6

DNA: TGTGCCAGCAGCCAAGAGGGGGGACTAGCTGCCCTCAATTCCTACAATGAGCAGTTCTTC
CDR3: CASSQEGGLAALNSYNEQFF
J: TRBJ2-1
D: TRBD2
length: 20
size: .
V: TRBV14

DNA: TGTGCCAGCAGTTTACCCGGACAGGGTCAGCCCCAGCATTTT
CDR3: CASSLPGQGQPQHF
J: TRBJ1-5
D: TRBD1
length: 14
size: .
V: TRBV27

DNA: TGTGCCAGCAGTTACTTATCTAGCGGTTCCTACGAGCAGTACTTC
CDR3: CASSYLSSGSYEQYF
J: TRBJ2-7
D: TRBD2
length: 15
size: .
V: TRBV6-5

DNA: TGTGCCAGCAGCTTAGATATGACGGGATTTCAGCCCCAGCATTTT
CDR3: CASSLDMTGFQPQHF
J: TRBJ1-5
D: .
length: 15
size: .
V: TRBV7-2

DNA: TGTGCCAGCCACCGCCGGGACAGGGCACGAGAGACCCAGTACTTC
CDR3: CASHRRDRARETQYF
J: TRBJ2-5
D: TRBD1
length: 15
size: once
V: TRBV6-6

DNA: TGTGCCAGCAGTTTATCGCCGGTTGACATTCAGTACTTC
CDR3: CASSLSPVDIQYF
J: TRBJ2-4
D: .
length: 13
size: .
V: TRBV27

DNA: TGTGCCAGCAGCCCTCGACTAGCGGGGGATTACAATGAGCAGTTCTTC
CDR3: CASSPRLAGDYNEQFF
J: TRBJ2-1
D: TRBD2
length: 16
size: .
V: TRBV5-4

DNA: TGTGCCAGCAGTGATATCGGGGGGGCAACAGATACGCAGTATTTT
CDR3: CASSDIGGATDTQYF
J: TRBJ2-3
D: TRBD2
length: 15
size: .
V: TRBV2

DNA: TGTGCCAGCAGGACTCTAGCGGGGGTCCACAATGAGCAGTTCTTC
CDR3: CASRTLAGVHNEQFF
J: TRBJ2-1
D: TRBD2
length: 15
size: .
V: TRBV11-2

DNA: TGTGCCAGCAGCTTCGGACAGGGGAGCTACAATGAGCAGTTCTTC
CDR3: CASSFGQGSYNEQFF
J: TRBJ2-1
D: TRBD1
length: 15
size: once
V: TRBV5-5

DNA: TGTGCCAGCTCACCACCAGGAGGTTATAAAGCCTACGAGCAGTACTTC
CDR3: CASSPPGGYKAYEQYF
J: TRBJ2-7
D: .
length: 16
size: .
V: TRBV18

DNA: TGTGCCTGGAGCCGGGCGGACAGGGATAATCAGCCCCAGCATTTT
CDR3: CAWSRADRDNQPQHF
J: TRBJ1-5
D: TRBD1
length: 15
size: .
V: TRBV30

DNA: TGTGCCAGCAGTTCGCAACTAGCAGATACGCAGTATTTT
CDR3: CASSSQLADTQYF
J: TRBJ2-3
D: .
length: 13
size: once
V: TRBV27

DNA: TGTGCCAGCAGTGAATCGGTCGGGGAATCGATCTACGAGCAGTACTTC
CDR3: CASSESVGESIYEQYF
J: TRBJ2-7
D: .
length: 16
size: .
V: TRBV2

DNA: TGTGCCAGCAGCTTTGATACGCGGGCCTATGGCTACACCTTC
CDR3: CASSFDTRAYGYTF
J: TRBJ1-2
D: .
length: 14
size: once
V: TRBV7-2

DNA: TGCGCCAGCAGCTTGGGGCAGGCCCTGGAGCAGTACTTC
CDR3: CASSLGQALEQYF
J: TRBJ2-7
D: .
length: 13
size: .
V: TRBV5-1

DNA: TGTGCCAGCAGCTTGGGACGGCCTGGGGGGGATGTCTCCCGGGAGCTGTTTTTT
CDR3: CASSLGRPGGDVSRELFF
J: TRBJ2-2
D: TRBD2
length: 18
size: .
V: TRBV5-6

DNA: TGTGCCAGCAGCCAAGATGCCAGGGCCTATGGCTACACCTTC
CDR3: CASSQDARAYGYTF
J: TRBJ1-2
D: .
length: 14
size: few
V: TRBV14

DNA: TGTGCCAGCAGCCCTCTGGGCCGGGGGGCTTTCTTT
CDR3: CASSPLGRGAFF
J: TRBJ1-1
D: .
length: 12
size: .
V: TRBV7-9

DNA: TGTGCCAGCATCATACAGGGGATCTCTGGAAACACCATATATTTT
CDR3: CASIIQGISGNTIYF
J: TRBJ1-3
D: TRBD1
length: 15
size: .
V: TRBV6-1

DNA: TGCGCCAGCAGCCACCCTCCGGGACTACGAGCCAAAAACATTCAGTACTTC
CDR3: CASSHPPGLRAKNIQYF
J: TRBJ2-4
D: TRBD2
length: 17
size: .
V: TRBV4-1